Listed here are 32 T cell receptor beta chains from one sample, sequenced in a study of identical twins. In TCRdb, the 5' RACE reads were re-called with MiXCR into one record per CDR3 protein. There are under 300,000 distinct CDR3 sequences in the sample; around 15% occur only once, and approximately 9.3% lies in the top ten. Source material: memory (CD45RO+) T cells sorted from blood. The receptors originated from a woman aged 18-29 years in good health.

This clonotype was counted only a few times. CDR3 loop: CASSLESGRRETQYF. CDR3 sequence (DNA): TGTGCCAGCAGCTTAGAGAGCGGGAGGCGGGAGACCCAGTACTTC. The chain has TRBV11-3 and TRBJ2-5; 9 bases align to TRBD2. Germline lookup yields CDR1 SGHNT and CDR2 YENEEA. The CDR3 has 15 amino acids. The J segment lost 5 bases and the V segment lost 0 bases, leaving 4 bases of the junction unmatched.

This clonotype was seen just once. The junction shows a germline mismatch at one end, possibly a read error. This chain joins TRBV3-1 and TRBJ2-3; 11 bases align to TRBD2. The CDR3 spans 18 residues. Germline values: CDR1 LGHDT, CDR2 YNNKEL (reference sequence). Here the CDR3 reads CACSRGTSGRISTDTQYF. The CDR3 bases are TGTGCCTGCAGTCGGGGGACTAGCGGCCGGATTAGCACAGATACGCAGTATTTT.

The genes are TRBV12-3 or TRBV12-4 and TRBJ2-3; D is undetermined. V gave up 3 bases and J gave up 2 bases, with 9 bases separating them. This CDR3 has 14 residues. The CDR3, as DNA: TGTGCCAGCAGTTTCCAGCTGTACACAGATACGCAGTATTTT. Translated, it gives CASSFQLYTDTQYF.

The table lists this clonotype with a few counts. This sequence joins TRBV20-1 and TRBJ1-3; unclear D gene. Germline V CDR1 and CDR2: DFQATT, SNEGSKA (reference sequence). Trimming stripped 7 bases from V and 4 bases from J, with 11 bases between. The CDR3 has 12 residues. The CDR3 sequence: CSEKGPGNTIYF. CDR3 nucleotides: TGCAGTGAAAAGGGTCCCGGAAACACCATATATTTT.

V is TRBV7-3 and J is TRBJ1-2, with 7 bases lining up with TRBD1. V shed 5 bases and J 7 bases; nucleotides not matched to a gene: 1. The CDR3 extends over 11 amino acids. Germline assignment: CDR1 SGHTA and CDR2 FQGTGA. This CDR3 is CASSAGGGYTF. CDR3 nucleotides: TGTGCCAGCAGCGCAGGGGGTGGCTACACCTTC. The variable domain in full, with the rest retrieved from reference TRBV7-3 and TRBJ1-2, is GAGVSQTPSNKVTEKGKYVELRCDPISGHTALYWYRQSLGQGPEFLIYFQGTGAADDSGLPNDRFFAVRPEGSVSTLKIQRTERGDSAVYLCASSAGGGYTFGSGTRLTVV.

This clonotype has only a few counts. The J gene is TRBJ2-1, the V gene TRBV6-1; D gene ambiguous. V was trimmed by 1 base and J by 9 bases, leaving 10 bases between them. The germline V gene has CDR1 MNHNS and CDR2 SASEGT. The CDR3 is 13 amino acids. CDR3 protein: CASSEGWVGEQFF. In DNA, the CDR3 is TGTGCCAGCAGTGAAGGCTGGGTTGGTGAGCAGTTCTTC.

In its sample, this clonotype was seen a few times. The chain employs TRBV18 and TRBJ2-7; TRBD1 or TRBD2 may be the D gene (6 bases each). V was shortened by 10 bases and J by 7 bases, with 17 bases between the two germline ends. The CDR3 totals 12 residues. Germline-derived CDR1 and CDR2 are KGHSH and LQKENI. The CDR3 nucleotides read TGTGCCACCGGGGGCCAGGGATCTGAGCAGTACTTC. Residues: CATGGQGSEQYF.

The chain recombines TRBV7-9 with TRBJ2-7; D is possibly TRBD1 (5 bases). V was cut by 2 bases and J by 2 bases, with 10 bases left in between. Germline CDR1 SEHNR, CDR2 FQNEAQ (reference sequence). The CDR3 length is 14 residues. As DNA, the CDR3 is TGTGCCAGCAGCTTACAGGGCGTAGCCTACGAGCAGTACTTC. Translating gives CASSLQGVAYEQYF.

This clonotype turned up a few times. V and J are TRBV4-3 and TRBJ1-2, with TRBD1 matching 10 bases. This CDR3 spans 16 amino acids. V lost 2 bases to trimming and J lost 5 bases; unmatched junction nucleotides: 8. The germline V gene encodes CDR1 LGHNA and CDR2 YSLEER. CDR3 sequence reads: CASSQRQGAGSYGYTF. In DNA, the CDR3 is TGCGCCAGCAGCCAACGACAGGGGGCCGGTTCATATGGCTACACCTTC.

V is TRBV4-2 and J is TRBJ1-4; D is ambiguous. The V gene's germline CDR1 is LGHNA and CDR2 YNFKEQ. V gave up 0 bases and J gave up 8 bases, with 13 bases separating them. This CDR3 comprises 15 residues. The CDR3 loop reads CASSQENKGREKLFF. CDR3 bases: TGTGCCAGCAGCCAAGAGAACAAGGGCCGAGAAAAACTGTTTTTT.

V usage is TRBV10-1 and J usage is TRBJ2-7, with 15 nucleotides matching TRBD2. V dropped 2 bases and J dropped 4; count of bases not matched to a gene: 0. Germline V gene lookup returns CDR1 WNHNN and CDR2 SYGVQD (reference sequence). The CDR3 has 15 residues. The CDR3 loop is CASSEGTSGRYEQYF. As DNA, the CDR3 is TGCGCCAGCAGTGAGGGGACTAGCGGGAGGTACGAGCAGTACTTC.

V and J are TRBV5-6 and TRBJ2-5; D gene uncertain. Deletions cut 1 base from V and 2 bases from J, with 9 bases between. From germline, CDR1 is SGHDT and CDR2 YYEEEE. This CDR3 has 14 amino acids. The CDR3 is CASSLYARQETQYF. CDR3 DNA sequence: TGTGCCAGCAGCTTGTATGCTAGGCAAGAGACCCAGTACTTC. Filled out from reference TRBV5-6 and TRBJ2-5, the complete variable domain reads DAGVTQSPTHLIKTRGQQVTLRCSPKSGHDTVSWYQQALGQGPQFIFQYYEEEERQRGNFPDRFSGHQFPNYSSELNVNALLLGDSALYLCASSLYARQETQYFGPGTRLLVL.

The chain links TRBV5-4 to TRBJ1-1, with a possible D match to TRBD1 (5 bases). V was pared by 0 bases and J by 13 bases, with 16 bases between. This CDR3 is 13 amino acids long. Germline V gives CDR1 SGHNT, CDR2 YYREEE (reference sequence). Here the CDR3 DNA reads TGTGCCAGCAGCTTGGATGGGTCGGGGCGCTTTTTCTTT. This encodes CASSLDGSGRFFF.

At least ten counts were recorded for this clonotype. The chain has TRBV6-2 or TRBV6-3 and TRBJ2-1; D might be TRBD2 (5 bases). CDR1 and CDR2 (germline): MNHEY, SVGEGT. This CDR3 comprises 17 residues. The V end lost 0 bases, the J end lost 0 bases, and 12 bases lay between the germline ends. The CDR3 region has the DNA TGTGCCAGCAGTTACTCGAGTACGGGGAGCTCCTACAATGAGCAGTTCTTC. Protein: CASSYSSTGSSYNEQFF.

This rearrangement joins TRBV11-2 to TRBJ2-1; 11 positions match TRBD2. The V and J ends lost 5 bases and 0 bases, in that order; junction bases with no gene match: 15. The CDR3 spans 20 residues. Germline assignment: CDR1 SGHAT and CDR2 FQNNGV. The DNA of the CDR3 is TGTGCCAGCAGCCGCGGAGCTGGGACTAGCGGACCGAGCTCCTACAATGAGCAGTTCTTC. Translating gives CASSRGAGTSGPSSYNEQFF.

The chain couples TRBV2 to TRBJ2-7; D possibly matches TRBD1 or TRBD2 (5 bases each). The germline gives CDR1 SNHLY, CDR2 FYNNEI. Deletions cut 2 bases from V and 0 bases from J, with 14 bases between. CDR3 size: 16 residues. CDR3 sequence: CASSERGTHSSYEQYF. The DNA for the CDR3 is TGTGCCAGCAGTGAAAGAGGGACCCATAGCTCCTACGAGCAGTACTTC.

This clonotype was counted a few times. The chain combines TRBV20-1 with TRBJ1-2; D might be TRBD1 (5 bases). The CDR3 length is 12 residues. In germline, CDR1 is DFQATT, CDR2 SNEGSKA (reference sequence). In nucleotides, the CDR3 is TGCACCACGACAGCTTCTAACTATGGCTACACCTTC. Protein sequence: CTTTASNYGYTF.

This chain uses TRBV10-3 with TRBJ2-1; D gene uncertain. CDR3 length: 13 residues. Germline V gene data show CDR1 as ENHRY and CDR2 as SYGVKD. The V end lost 3 bases, the J end lost 5 bases, and 8 bases lay between the germline ends. The CDR3 spells CAISEVGNNEQFF. The CDR3 region has the DNA TGTGCCATCAGTGAAGTGGGAAACAATGAGCAGTTCTTC.

This clonotype was seen ten or more times. The chain employs TRBV6-5 and TRBJ1-6, with D maybe TRBD1 (5 bases). Deletions cut 2 bases from V and 7 bases from J, with 21 bases between. The CDR3 covers 18 residues. CDR1 MNHEY and CDR2 SVGAGI come from the germline V gene. The CDR3 sequence: CASSYTGSAGGGNSPLHF. The CDR3 DNA sequence: TGTGCCAGCAGTTACACGGGATCGGCAGGTGGGGGGAATTCACCCCTCCACTTT.

This clonotype was observed a few times. The CDR3 spells CSAESSYNEQFF. The CDR3, as DNA: TGCAGTGCGGAAAGCTCCTACAATGAGCAGTTCTTC. The chain uses TRBV20-1 and TRBJ2-1; D not resolved. This CDR3 contains 12 residues. V was trimmed by 6 bases and J by 0 bases, leaving 6 bases between them. Germline V CDR1 and CDR2: DFQATT, SNEGSKA (reference sequence).

The V and J genes are TRBV30 and TRBJ1-4; D is unclear. The CDR3 runs to 11 residues. Germline V gene data show CDR1 as GTSNPN and CDR2 as SVGIG (reference sequence). Trimming left V 2 bases short and J 8 bases short, with 6 bases between. As DNA, the CDR3 is TGTGCCTGGAGTAGTTCGGAAAAACTGTTTTTT. Translation gives CAWSSSEKLFF.

In its sample, this clonotype was seen once. V and J are TRBV6-1 and TRBJ2-3; weak D call: TRBD2 (7 bases). In germline, CDR1 is MNHNS, CDR2 SASEGT. V lost 5 bases and J 6 bases, leaving 21 bases between the germline ends. The CDR3 runs to 16 residues. The CDR3 reads CASSRGLVGGPDTQYF. The CDR3 DNA reads TGTGCCAGCAGTCGCGGACTAGTGGGGGGCCCCGATACGCAGTATTTT.

This clonotype was recorded a few times. This rearrangement joins TRBV7-9 to TRBJ2-7; D uncertain. This CDR3 has 12 residues. CDR1 SEHNR and CDR2 FQNEAQ come from the germline V gene (reference sequence). V lost 5 bases, J lost 2 bases, and 7 bases lay in between. CDR3 sequence reads: CASSPPAYEQYF. The CDR3 DNA sequence: TGTGCCAGCAGCCCCCCAGCCTACGAGCAGTACTTC.

This clonotype was seen once. The chain recombines TRBV5-1 with TRBJ1-1; 9 nucleotides align to TRBD1. CDR3 size: 16 residues. Trimming cost V 4 bases and J 5 bases; bases outside gene matches: 12. Germline CDR1 is SGHRS and CDR2 is YFSETQ. The CDR3 is CASSPNPGQGVTEAFF. The CDR3 nucleotides read TGCGCCAGCAGCCCGAATCCGGGACAGGGAGTGACTGAAGCTTTCTTT.

Here the CDR3 reads CASSLVGGLVNIQYF. CDR3 nucleotide sequence: TGTGCCAGCAGCTTAGTAGGGGGGCTCGTAAACATTCAGTACTTC. The rearrangement uses TRBV11-2 and TRBJ2-4; TRBD1 or TRBD2 may be the D gene (6 bases each). V lost 1 base to trimming and J lost 6 bases, with 13 bases between them. Germline V gene data show CDR1 as SGHAT and CDR2 as FQNNGV. The CDR3 has 15 amino acids. Variable domain in full (rest from reference TRBV11-2 and TRBJ2-4): EAGVAQSPRYKIIEKRQSVAFWCNPISGHATLYWYQQILGQGPKLLIQFQNNGVVDDSQLPKDRFSAERLKGVDSTLKIQPAKLEDSAVYLCASSLVGGLVNIQYFGAGTRLSVL.

The chain joins TRBV19 to TRBJ2-6, with D perhaps given as TRBD1 or TRBD2 (5 bases each). The CDR3 sequence is 16 residues long. Looked up from germline, CDR1 is LNHDA and CDR2 is SQIVND (reference sequence). The ends were cut back, 7 bases at V and 0 bases at J, with 13 bases in the middle. CDR3 nucleotide sequence: TGTGCCAGTAAAGTAGGGACGGACTCTGGGGCCAACGTCCTGACTTTC. Its translation: CASKVGTDSGANVLTF.

This clonotype was detected a few times. The rearrangement links TRBV5-1 to TRBJ2-5, with D unclear. Trimming stripped 4 bases from V and 5 bases from J, with 12 bases between. This CDR3 is 13 amino acids long. Germline lookup yields CDR1 SGHRS and CDR2 YFSETQ. Here the CDR3 reads CASSPSRWETQYF. As DNA, the CDR3 is TGCGCCAGCAGCCCCTCACGGTGGGAGACCCAGTACTTC. Looking up the rest from reference TRBV5-1 and TRBJ2-5 gives the full variable domain: KAGVTQTPRYLIKTRGQQVTLSCSPISGHRSVSWYQQTPGQGLQFLFEYFSETQRNKGNFPGRFSGRQFSNSRSEMNVSTLELGDSALYLCASSPSRWETQYFGPGTRLLVL.

The table lists this clonotype with many counts. V gene TRBV10-2 combines with J gene TRBJ2-1; 11 bases align to TRBD2. The V gene end was trimmed by 6 bases and the J gene end by 4 bases; junction bases not matched to a gene: 2. Germline V gene data show CDR1 as WSHSY and CDR2 as SAAADI. CDR3 length: 14 residues. CDR3 sequence: CASRGLADYNEQFF. DNA of the CDR3: TGCGCCAGCAGGGGACTAGCGGATTACAATGAGCAGTTCTTC.

This clonotype was detected a few times. The chain uses TRBV7-2 and TRBJ1-5; no definite D call. The germline CDR1 and CDR2 sequences are SGHTA and FQGNSA. Deletions cut 2 bases from V and 7 bases from J, with 9 bases between. The CDR3 consists of 13 residues. The CDR3 region has the DNA TGTGCCAGCAGCTTACAGTTCGAGCAGCCCCAGCATTTT. Translating gives CASSLQFEQPQHF.

V usage is TRBV21-1 and J usage is TRBJ2-3. TRBV21-1 is a pseudogene. The CDR3 spans 14 residues. CDR3 sequence: CASSKKTRSDTQYF. The CDR3 bases are TGTGCCAGCAGCAAAAAGACTCGCTCGGATACGCAGTATTTT.

The table lists this clonotype with a few counts. The junction departs from the called germline gene at one end, perhaps through a read error. The chain has TRBV12-3 or TRBV12-4 and TRBJ1-4; D not certain. The CDR3 sequence is 14 residues long. The CDR3 DNA follows: TGTGCCAGTAGTTACTTAGGCCTACATGAAAAACTGTTTTTT. This sequence encodes CASSYLGLHEKLFF.

The chain combines TRBV5-1 with TRBJ2-3, with D perhaps matching TRBD1 (6 bases). The CDR3 runs 15 residues. CDR1 and CDR2 from the germline V gene are SGHRS and YFSETQ. V lost 1 base, J lost 3 bases, and 12 bases lay in between. CDR3 loop: CASSLTDRGTDTQYF. The CDR3, as DNA: TGCGCCAGCAGCTTGACGGATAGGGGGACAGATACGCAGTATTTT.